These 30 T cell receptor beta chains came from one sample sequenced in a study of OX40 agonist ivuxolimab in advanced cancers. Measured with immunoSEQ multiplex PCR; TCRdb has only the in-frame clones, and not every one. This table has 30,000 to 45,000 clones, about four fifths appearing once. The material was CD4+ or CD8+ T cells sorted from blood, obtained in a trial of the OX40 agonist ivuxolimab. The receptors were sampled from an adult with an advanced solid tumor such as melanoma, head and neck, liver or kidney cancer.

This clone was recorded a few times. The CDR3 DNA follows: TGTGCCAGCAGTGTGGGAGGGGGCAATCAGCCCCAGCATTTT. Translating gives CASSVGGGNQPQHF. The V gene is TRBV2, the J gene TRBJ1-5; D might be TRBD1 (5 bases). Trimming pared 4 bases from V and 2 bases from J, leaving 9 bases between. This CDR3 spans 14 amino acids. CDR1 is SNHLY, CDR2 FYNNEI, per germline. Full variable domain (rest looked up from reference TRBV2 and TRBJ1-5): EPEVTQTPSHQVTQMGQEVILRCVPISNHLYFYWYRQILGQKVEFLVSFYNNEISEKSEIFDDQFSVERPDGSNFTLKIRSTKLEDSAMYFCASSVGGGNQPQHFGDGTRLSIL.

The V gene is TRBV30, the J gene TRBJ2-5, with 8 bases fitting TRBD2. Germline V gene sequence: CDR1 GTSNPN, CDR2 SVGIG (reference sequence). The CDR3 runs 15 residues. After removal of 1 base from V and 4 bases from J, the junction contained 8 bases not matched to a gene. The CDR3 reads CAWSAGLATIETQYF. In nucleotides, the CDR3 is TGTGCCTGGAGTGCAGGACTAGCTACAATAGAGACCCAGTACTTC. The variable domain in full, completed from reference TRBV30 and TRBJ2-5, reads SQTIHQWPATLVQPVGSPLSLECTVEGTSNPNLYWYRQAAGRGLQLLFYSVGIGQISSEVPQNLSASRPQDRQFILSSKKLLLSDSGFYLCAWSAGLATIETQYFGPGTRLLVL.

The chain recombines TRBV18 with TRBJ1-2; D is ambiguous. From germline, CDR1 is KGHSH and CDR2 LQKENI. The length of the CDR3 is 13 residues. Trimming shortened V by 0 bases and J by 4 bases, and 6 bases separated the two germline ends. This CDR3 reads CASSPPVVYGYTF. The CDR3 region has the DNA TGTGCCAGCTCACCACCGGTGGTCTATGGCTACACCTTC. Using reference TRBV18 and TRBJ1-2 for the parts outside the CDR3, the full variable domain is NAGVMQNPRHLVRRRGQEARLRCSPMKGHSHVYWYRQLPEEGLKFMVYLQKENIIDESGMPKERFSAEFPKEGPSILRIQQVVRGDSAAYFCASSPPVVYGYTFGSGTRLTVV.

The CDR3 DNA is TGTGCCAGCAGTACCGGACAGGTCGGCAATCAGCCCCAGCATTTT. Protein sequence: CASSTGQVGNQPQHF. The chain carries TRBV27 and TRBJ1-5; TRBD1 matches 7 bases. This CDR3 contains 15 residues. The V segment lost 5 bases and the J segment 2 bases; nucleotides outside the gene matches: 6. The germline V gene encodes CDR1 MNHEY and CDR2 SMNVEV (reference sequence).

The CDR3, as DNA: TGTGCCAGCAGCCCCGGGGGACGCGGGGAGCTGTTTTTT. This encodes CASSPGGRGELFF. The V and J genes are TRBV7-3 and TRBJ2-2; maybe TRBD2 (6 bases). The germline V gene has CDR1 SGHTA and CDR2 FQGTGA. The CDR3 is made up of 13 amino acids. The V end lost 5 bases, the J end lost 7 bases, and 11 bases lay between the germline ends. Combining the CDR3 with reference TRBV7-3 and TRBJ2-2 gives the whole variable domain GAGVSQTPSNKVTEKGKYVELRCDPISGHTALYWYRQSLGQGPEFLIYFQGTGAADDSGLPNDRFFAVRPEGSVSTLKIQRTERGDSAVYLCASSPGGRGELFFGEGSRLTVL.

This chain uses TRBV28 with TRBJ2-3; TRBD2 might be the D (6 bases). Germline values: CDR1 MDHEN, CDR2 SYDVKM. Between the trimmed V and J ends, which lost 7 bases and 1 base, there was a span of 15 bases. The CDR3 contains 15 residues. CDR3 amino acids: CASNSGSGRTDTQYF. For the CDR3, the DNA is TGTGCCAGCAATTCCGGGAGCGGTCGCACAGATACGCAGTATTTT.

As for this clone: One end of the junction does not line up with germline, which may come from a read error. The V and J genes are TRBV7-3 and TRBJ1-2; TRBD1 might be the D (6 bases). The length of the CDR3 is 14 residues. Germline CDR1 reads SGHTA; CDR2 reads FQGTGA. The CDR3 DNA sequence: TGTGCCAGCAGCATAACAGGGAGTGGCTATGGCTACACCTTC. Residues: CASSITGSGYGYTF.

V usage is TRBV4-1 and J usage is TRBJ2-3; tentatively, D is TRBD1 (6 bases). Trimming pared 0 bases from V and 4 bases from J, leaving 14 bases between. The V gene's germline CDR1 is MGHRA and CDR2 YSYEKL. This CDR3 has 16 residues. The CDR3 sequence is CASSQEWGRGADTQYF. CDR3 coding DNA: TGCGCCAGCAGCCAAGAGTGGGGGCGTGGGGCAGATACGCAGTATTTT.

V is TRBV5-1 and J is TRBJ2-3; tentatively, D is TRBD1 or TRBD2 (5 bases each). V lost 5 bases and J lost 2, with 9 bases in between. The CDR3 is 13 amino acids. Germline CDR1 is SGHRS and CDR2 is YFSETQ. The CDR3 coding sequence is TGCGCCAGCAGACGGGGCCCCACAGATACGCAGTATTTT. This encodes CASRRGPTDTQYF.

This clone was recorded once. The chain carries TRBV2 and TRBJ1-5; 8 bases line up with TRBD1. The germline CDR1 and CDR2 sequences are SNHLY and FYNNEI. The V segment lost 6 bases and the J segment 5 bases; nucleotides outside the gene matches: 3. The CDR3 totals 13 residues. CDR3 DNA sequence: TGTGCCAGCAGGCAGGGGGCATATCAGCCCCAGCATTTT. It yields the protein CASRQGAYQPQHF.

The rearrangement links TRBV7-2 to TRBJ2-7; the D is unclear. Germline V gene sequence: CDR1 SGHTA, CDR2 FQGNSA. CDR3 length equals 15 residues. V was pared by 5 bases and J by 0 bases, with 14 bases between. CDR3 DNA: TGTGCCAGCAGCCCCGGCGCCCACCACTCCTACGAGCAGTACTTC. Translation gives CASSPGAHHSYEQYF.

The J gene is TRBJ2-1, the V gene TRBV9; TRBD2 might be the D (5 bases). V was shortened by 4 bases and J by 8 bases, with 19 bases between the two germline ends. Germline CDR1 SGDLS, CDR2 YYNGEE. CDR3 length: 15 residues. The DNA of the CDR3 is TGTGCCAGCAGCCCGGACCCTGGAACGGAGGATGAGCAGTTCTTC. Amino acid sequence: CASSPDPGTEDEQFF.

The sample holds a few counts of this clone. V is TRBV10-3 and J is TRBJ1-5; D gene uncertain. The germline gives CDR1 ENHRY, CDR2 SYGVKD. The V end was cut by 6 bases, the J end by 4 bases, with 10 bases between. The CDR3 has 13 residues. The CDR3, as DNA: TGTGCCATCAGAGGAGAGGGTAATCAGCCCCAGCATTTT. It specifies CAIRGEGNQPQHF.

This rearrangement joins TRBV7-9 to TRBJ1-3; tentatively, D is TRBD1 (5 bases). Germline loops: CDR1 SEHNR, CDR2 FQNEAQ (reference sequence). Trimming took 7 bases from V and 2 from J, leaving 12 bases between them. The CDR3 has 14 amino acids. CDR3 loop: CASTPRGAGNTIYF. DNA of the CDR3: TGTGCCAGCACCCCGAGGGGCGCTGGAAACACCATATATTTT.

The chain uses TRBV6-6 and TRBJ2-7; TRBD1 aligns across 7 bases. This CDR3 has 14 amino acids. Trimming cost V 5 bases and J 1 base; bases outside gene matches: 5. The germline V gene encodes CDR1 MNHNY and CDR2 SVGAGI (reference sequence). CDR3 sequence reads: CASSQRDSSYEQYF. Written as DNA, the CDR3 is TGTGCCAGCAGTCAACGGGACAGTTCCTACGAGCAGTACTTC.

There are a few counts of this clone. Here the CDR3 reads CASSIGTHFSGANVLTF. The CDR3, as DNA: TGTGCCAGTAGTATAGGGACACATTTCTCTGGGGCCAACGTCCTGACTTTC. The chain is built from TRBV19 and TRBJ2-6; the D gene is possibly TRBD1 (5 bases). CDR1 and CDR2 (germline): LNHDA, SQIVND (reference sequence). The CDR3 has 17 amino acids. The V and J ends lost 1 base and 0 bases respectively, with 10 bases between them.

The chain has TRBV27 and TRBJ2-2, with 8 bases lining up with TRBD2. This CDR3 is 17 amino acids long. The germline CDR1 and CDR2 sequences are MNHEY and SMNVEV (reference sequence). The V and J ends lost 1 base and 6 bases, in that order; junction bases with no gene match: 10. DNA of the CDR3: TGTGCCAGCAGTTTATGGGGGCCGGGGGGGCGCGCCGGGGAGCTGTTTTTT. Its protein product is CASSLWGPGGRAGELFF.

V and J are TRBV6-5 and TRBJ2-7; TRBD2 agrees at 13 bases. Trimming at V came to 5 bases and at J to 7 bases, leaving 8 bases not matched to a gene. There are 15 residues in the CDR3. Germline CDR1 MNHEY, CDR2 SVGAGI. For the CDR3, the DNA is TGTGCCAGCAGTAGACTAGCGGGAGGCCACCGGGAGCAGTACTTC. It is translated as CASSRLAGGHREQYF.

V and J are TRBV7-3 and TRBJ2-7; 10 nucleotides line up with TRBD2. The CDR3 has 19 residues. CDR1 is SGHTA and CDR2 is FQGTGA in the germline V gene. Unmatched junction bases numbered 20, after V lost 5 bases and J lost 4 bases. CDR3 in amino acids: CASSPGHTASGGSPYEQYF. The DNA for the CDR3 is TGTGCCAGCAGCCCGGGACACACGGCTAGCGGGGGAAGTCCTTACGAGCAGTACTTC.

The chain is built from TRBV27 and TRBJ2-7; 9 nucleotides match TRBD2. Trimming removed 5 bases from V and 4 bases from J; junction bases left unmatched: 6. This CDR3 has 14 residues. CDR1 is MNHEY, CDR2 SMNVEV, per germline (reference sequence). The CDR3 here is CASSRLAEVYEQYF. In DNA, the CDR3 is TGTGCCAGCAGTCGACTAGCGGAAGTTTACGAGCAGTACTTC.

The V call is TRBV15, the J call TRBJ2-1; 8 nucleotides match TRBD1. CDR1 and CDR2 (germline): LNHNV, YYDKDF (reference sequence). This CDR3 has 14 residues. Germline trimming cut 5 bases from V and 8 bases from J; bases unmatched to any gene: 8. Here the CDR3 DNA reads TGTGCCACCAGCTCCTACAGGGGGTACGATGAGCAGTTCTTC. Translating gives CATSSYRGYDEQFF.

This clone was observed a handful of times. The chain joins TRBV10-2 to TRBJ1-1; D may be TRBD1 (5 bases). CDR3 length: 12 residues. Trimming cost V 4 bases and J 10 bases, with 13 bases left between them. Germline V gene lookup returns CDR1 WSHSY and CDR2 SAAADI. CDR3 bases: TGCGCCAGCAGTGGGGACGCTGGGGGAGCTTTCTTT. It translates to CASSGDAGGAFF.

The chain carries TRBV19 and TRBJ2-1; D uncertain. Germline-derived CDR1 and CDR2 are LNHDA and SQIVND (reference sequence). The CDR3 contains 13 residues. Deletions cut 1 base from V and 8 bases from J, with 9 bases between. The CDR3 DNA is TGTGCCAGTAGTATAGCGGGCGCTGATGAGCAGTTCTTC. This gives the protein CASSIAGADEQFF.

The J gene is TRBJ2-7, the V gene TRBV11-2; tentative D call: TRBD1 (6 bases). Germline CDR1 is SGHAT and CDR2 is FQNNGV. The germline V and J ends were trimmed by 3 bases and 7 bases, with 13 bases remaining between them. The CDR3 loop spans 13 amino acids. The CDR3 DNA reads as TGTGCCAGCAGCTTTATACAGGGTGATGAGCAGTACTTC. This translates into CASSFIQGDEQYF.

V and J are TRBV13 and TRBJ2-7; TRBD1 aligns across 7 bases. Germline-derived CDR1 and CDR2 are PRHDT and FYEKMQ (reference sequence). J lost 7 bases, V lost 0 bases, and 9 bases had no gene match. The CDR3 length is 15 residues. CDR3 region: CASSLGSHRGGEQYF. The CDR3 DNA reads as TGTGCCAGCAGCTTAGGTTCCCACAGGGGCGGGGAGCAGTACTTC.

The rearrangement uses TRBV29-1 and TRBJ1-2, with 8 bases identical to TRBD1. The length of the CDR3 is 14 residues. V lost 1 base to trimming and J lost 8 bases; unmatched junction nucleotides: 9. Germline CDR1 reads SQVTM; CDR2 reads ANQGSEA. The CDR3 protein is CSVEGTGNRLGYTF. In DNA, the CDR3 is TGCAGCGTTGAAGGGACAGGGAATAGGCTAGGCTACACCTTC.

This clone has just one count. This CDR3 reads CASSLQGINEQFF. CDR3 nucleotide sequence: TGTGCCAGCAGCTTACAGGGGATCAATGAGCAGTTCTTC. The chain uses TRBV7-3 and TRBJ2-1, with D perhaps TRBD1 (6 bases). The germline V and J ends were trimmed by 2 bases and 6 bases, with 8 bases remaining between them. Germline values: CDR1 SGHTA, CDR2 FQGTGA. This CDR3 is built from 13 residues.

This clone was detected only once. This rearrangement joins TRBV27 to TRBJ2-1; no clear D gene. There are 13 residues in the CDR3. V lost 3 bases and J 9 bases, leaving 12 bases between the germline ends. Germline-derived CDR1 and CDR2 are MNHEY and SMNVEV (reference sequence). The CDR3 nucleotides read TGTGCCAGCAGTTTCCAAGGGAAGGTTGAGCAGTTCTTC. Residues: CASSFQGKVEQFF.

V usage is TRBV5-4 and J usage is TRBJ2-5; perhaps D is TRBD1 or TRBD2 (5 bases each). The V gene's germline CDR1 is SGHNT and CDR2 YYREEE (reference sequence). V was shortened by 4 bases and J by 5 bases, with 18 bases between the two germline ends. The CDR3 length is 15 residues. The CDR3 reads CASSLETDRGETQYF. The CDR3 DNA is TGTGCCAGCAGCCTTGAGACGGATCGGGGCGAGACCCAGTACTTC.

The chain uses TRBV7-3 and TRBJ2-6; D unclear. V was trimmed by 4 bases and J by 0 bases, leaving 13 bases between them. The CDR3 runs to 17 residues. Germline V gives CDR1 SGHTA, CDR2 FQGTGA. In nucleotides, the CDR3 is TGTGCCAGCAGCTCGCAAGGCATTTCCTCTGGGGCCAACGTCCTGACTTTC. It translates to CASSSQGISSGANVLTF.